The 7 T cell receptor beta chains below were found in one sample sequenced in a study of T cells in localized non-small cell lung cancer. The table came from immunoSEQ multiplex PCR; TCRdb's copy has only in-frame clones and leaves some out. The sample contains 23,000 or so clones, 88% of which appear only once. This material consisted of peripheral blood mononuclear cells, taken before any cancer treatment. These receptors were taken from a woman between 35 and 70 years old with stage III lung adenocarcinoma.

This chain joins TRBV10-1 and TRBJ1-1; D remains ambiguous. The germline V and J ends were trimmed by 1 base and 8 bases, with 11 bases remaining between them. The CDR3 sequence is 13 residues long. Germline lookup yields CDR1 WNHNN and CDR2 SYGVQD (reference sequence). This chain's CDR3 is CASSEWENGEAFF. The CDR3 DNA reads TGCGCCAGCAGTGAGTGGGAGAACGGAGAAGCTTTCTTT.

The gene calls are TRBV7-2 and TRBJ1-6, with a weak D call TRBD1 (6 bases). Germline-derived CDR1 and CDR2 are SGHTA and FQGNSA. Trimming stripped 5 bases from V and 0 bases from J, with 17 bases between. This CDR3 has 18 residues. The CDR3, as DNA: TGTGCCAGCAGCGCCGGGACAAGGGCGGGCTCCTATAATTCACCCCTCCACTTT. The encoded protein is CASSAGTRAGSYNSPLHF.

This chain's CDR3 is CASSPRLLWDTQYF. The CDR3 DNA sequence: TGTGCCAGCAGCCCCCGGCTCCTATGGGATACGCAGTATTTT. The chain has TRBV7-2 and TRBJ2-3; D gene ambiguous. Germline CDR1 SGHTA, CDR2 FQGNSA. This CDR3 is built from 14 residues. V lost 5 bases to trimming and J lost 6 bases, with 15 bases between them.

The chain is built from TRBV9 and TRBJ2-3; no reliable D call. The CDR3 spans 14 residues. Trimming cost V 0 bases and J 1 base, with 6 bases left between them. CDR1 is SGDLS, CDR2 YYNGEE, per germline. The chain's CDR3 is CASSVGIRTDTQYF. The DNA for the CDR3 is TGTGCCAGCAGCGTAGGAATCCGCACAGATACGCAGTATTTT.

V and J are TRBV25-1 and TRBJ2-3; no definite D call. The V and J ends lost 4 bases and 6 bases respectively, with 11 bases between them. Germline V CDR1 and CDR2: MGHDK, SYGVNS. This CDR3 contains 13 residues. DNA of the CDR3: TGTGCCAGCAGTGCTTTTGGGCGGGATACGCAGTATTTT. Protein sequence: CASSAFGRDTQYF.

This clone has only one observation. J is TRBJ1-2 and V is TRBV16; 7 positions agree with TRBD1. The CDR3 totals 13 residues. The ends lost 4 bases at V and 5 bases at J; junction bases unmatched: 4. Germline CDR1 reads KGHSY; CDR2 reads FQNENV. The CDR3 loop reads CASSLETGYGYTF. The DNA for the CDR3 is TGTGCCAGCAGCCTAGAGACAGGGTATGGCTACACCTTC.

V and J are TRBV5-5 and TRBJ2-3; the D gene could be TRBD1 or TRBD2 (5 bases each). V lost 1 base and J 4 bases, leaving 10 bases between the germline ends. Germline loops: CDR1 SGHKS, CDR2 YYEKEE (reference sequence). The CDR3 consists of 14 residues. The DNA for the CDR3 is TGTGCCAGCAGCTTGTCAGGGAGCGCAGATACGCAGTATTTT. The encoded protein is CASSLSGSADTQYF.